This passage covers 20 T cell receptor beta chains from one sample sequenced in a study of T cell responses to AZD1222 COVID-19 vaccine. Only in-frame clones appear in the TCRdb table, and some are missing; sequencing was by immunoSEQ multiplex PCR. This table has roughly 110,000 clones, around nine tenths appearing once. The starting material was peripheral blood, obtained on day 0 of AZD1222 vaccination. The receptors come from an adult in good health.

The rearrangement uses TRBV6-2 or TRBV6-3 and TRBJ1-5; no clear D. This CDR3 spans 13 amino acids. The ends were cut back, 0 bases at V and 4 bases at J, with 4 bases in the middle. The germline gives CDR1 MNHEY, CDR2 SVGEGT. DNA of the CDR3: TGTGCCAGCAGTTACTCTTTGAATCAGCCCCAGCATTTT. It encodes CASSYSLNQPQHF.

This chain connects TRBV5-8 to TRBJ1-2; D gene ambiguous. The CDR3 is 12 residues long. Germline V lookup: CDR1 SGHTS, CDR2 YDEGEE. Trimming took 5 bases from V and 4 from J, leaving 9 bases between them. CDR3 amino acids: CASSYQVYGYTF. The CDR3 DNA is TGTGCCAGCAGTTATCAAGTCTATGGCTACACCTTC.

V is TRBV13 and J is TRBJ2-2; weak D call: TRBD2 (6 bases). Germline V gene data show CDR1 as PRHDT and CDR2 as FYEKMQ (reference sequence). CDR3 length: 15 residues. The V gene lost 2 bases and the J gene lost 4 bases, with 11 bases spanning the gap. This CDR3 reads CASSLRGGSTGELFF. The CDR3 DNA sequence: TGTGCCAGCAGCTTACGGGGAGGAAGCACCGGGGAGCTGTTTTTT.

The V call is TRBV9, the J call TRBJ1-4; no definite D call. The CDR3 extends over 14 amino acids. The germline CDR1 and CDR2 sequences are SGDLS and YYNGEE. Trimming shortened V by 0 bases and J by 7 bases, and 10 bases separated the two germline ends. CDR3 sequence: CASSVDAVFEKLFF. As DNA, the CDR3 is TGTGCCAGCAGCGTAGATGCGGTCTTTGAAAAACTGTTTTTT.

V gene TRBV5-6 combines with J gene TRBJ1-4; the D is unclear. V lost 4 bases and J 8 bases, leaving 12 bases between the germline ends. CDR3 length: 13 residues. Germline V gives CDR1 SGHDT, CDR2 YYEEEE. CDR3 region: CASSLRAVEKLFF. For the CDR3, the DNA is TGTGCCAGCAGCCTGCGGGCTGTGGAAAAACTGTTTTTT.

V gene TRBV6-5 combines with J gene TRBJ2-1, with 7 bases identical to TRBD1. CDR1 is MNHEY, CDR2 SVGAGI, per germline. The CDR3 runs to 13 residues. Losses at the gene ends were 4 bases for V and 7 bases for J; bases not matched to a gene: 4. CDR3: CASSSGTDNEQFF. The DNA of the CDR3 is TGTGCCAGCAGTTCTGGGACAGATAATGAGCAGTTCTTC.

The rearrangement links TRBV5-1 to TRBJ1-2; D uncertain. The germline V gene has CDR1 SGHRS and CDR2 YFSETQ. V lost 3 bases to trimming and J lost 4 bases, with 13 bases between them. The CDR3 is made up of 14 amino acids. The CDR3 DNA reads TGCGCCAGCAGCTCTACGGACGGCATCTATGGCTACACCTTC. It encodes CASSSTDGIYGYTF.

This clone was detected only a few times. CDR3 nucleotides: TGTGCCACCAGTGACGGGAGCCCCTATGGCTACACCTTC. This encodes CATSDGSPYGYTF. V gene TRBV24-1 combines with J gene TRBJ1-2; D remains unclear. Germline lookup yields CDR1 KGHDR and CDR2 SFDVKD. The CDR3 runs 13 residues. Trimming pared 4 bases from V and 4 bases from J, leaving 9 bases between.

The CDR3 DNA reads as TGTGCCATCAGTGACGGTGCAGAACAGCCCCAGCATTTT. Translating it yields CAISDGAEQPQHF. V is TRBV10-3 and J is TRBJ1-5; no reliable D call. Germline CDR1 and CDR2: ENHRY and SYGVKD. This CDR3 spans 13 amino acids. The V gene lost 3 bases and the J gene lost 7 bases, with 10 bases spanning the gap.

The chain recombines TRBV4-3 with TRBJ1-2, with D perhaps matching TRBD1 (5 bases). Trimming left V 1 base short and J 6 bases short, with 15 bases between. Germline assignment: CDR1 LGHNA and CDR2 YSLEER. The CDR3 consists of 15 residues. The chain's CDR3 is CASSQGGVGLDGYTF. The DNA of the CDR3 is TGCGCCAGCAGCCAAGGGGGGGTTGGGCTGGATGGCTACACCTTC.

This clone was recorded once. This chain uses TRBV7-9 with TRBJ1-1; a weak D match, TRBD1 (5 bases). Looked up from germline, CDR1 is SEHNR and CDR2 is FQNEAQ (reference sequence). V dropped 1 base and J dropped 8 bases, with 11 bases sitting between them. This CDR3 has 13 amino acids. The CDR3 sequence: CASSLVPGSEAFF. The CDR3 DNA reads TGTGCCAGCAGCTTAGTCCCAGGGTCGGAAGCTTTCTTT.

The gene calls are TRBV6-5 and TRBJ1-2; no reliable D call. The CDR3 sequence is 15 residues long. Germline V gene data show CDR1 as MNHEY and CDR2 as SVGAGI. The V end lost 4 bases, the J end lost 0 bases, and 12 bases lay between the germline ends. The CDR3 nucleotides are TGTGCCAGCAGTTCCACGGGATCCTCTAACTATGGCTACACCTTC. It yields the protein CASSSTGSSNYGYTF.

This chain connects TRBV5-1 to TRBJ1-4, with D perhaps matching TRBD1 (5 bases). This CDR3 is 16 amino acids long. Trimming took off 1 base at V and 5 bases at J, with 15 bases between the two ends. Germline V gene lookup returns CDR1 SGHRS and CDR2 YFSETQ. The CDR3 here is CASSLRSGRMNEKLFF. The CDR3, as DNA: TGCGCCAGCAGCTTGCGCTCGGGACGGATGAATGAAAAACTGTTTTTT.

J is TRBJ1-1 and V is TRBV12-2; the table's D call of TRBD1 was not tested on the DNA. TRBV12-2 is a known pseudogene. This CDR3 contains 15 residues. This chain's CDR3 is CASRLRIREGTEAFF. The CDR3 nucleotides read TGTGCAAGTCGCTTAAGAATCAGGGAAGGGACTGAAGCTTTCTTT.

This rearrangement joins TRBV7-2 to TRBJ2-7, with 9 bases that match TRBD2. Germline lookup yields CDR1 SGHTA and CDR2 FQGNSA. The V gene end was trimmed by 2 bases and the J gene end by 7 bases; junction bases not matched to a gene: 9. The CDR3 is made up of 15 amino acids. Here the CDR3 DNA reads TGTGCCAGCAGCTTAACCGTTGCGGGGGGGCAAGAGCAGTACTTC. Residues: CASSLTVAGGQEQYF.

A single count supports this clone. This chain uses TRBV4-3 with TRBJ2-6; 8 positions agree with TRBD1. Germline CDR1 and CDR2: LGHNA and YSLEER. Germline trimming cut 0 bases from V and 2 bases from J; bases unmatched to any gene: 3. This CDR3 is built from 17 residues. This chain's CDR3 is CASSQEATGAGANVLTF. The DNA of the CDR3 is TGCGCCAGCAGCCAAGAGGCGACAGGGGCTGGGGCCAACGTCCTGACTTTC.

The V call is TRBV13, the J call TRBJ1-2; D is unresolved. V dropped 5 bases and J dropped 4 bases, with 23 bases sitting between them. Per the germline V gene, CDR1 is PRHDT and CDR2 is FYEKMQ (reference sequence). This CDR3 contains 17 residues. CDR3 loop: CASSPPSVGVFFYGYTF. The CDR3 DNA follows: TGTGCCAGCAGCCCCCCCTCGGTCGGGGTCTTTTTCTATGGCTACACCTTC.

The chain carries TRBV20-1 and TRBJ2-5; 10 positions match TRBD2. The V and J ends lost 3 bases and 5 bases, in that order; junction bases with no gene match: 6. Germline V CDR1 and CDR2: DFQATT, SNEGSKA (reference sequence). This CDR3 contains 14 residues. CDR3 residues: CSASQRGGHETQYF. The DNA for the CDR3 is TGCAGTGCTAGTCAGCGGGGGGGCCATGAGACCCAGTACTTC.

The V and J genes are TRBV6-4 and TRBJ1-5; D not certain. The CDR3 is 14 amino acids. The V gene's germline CDR1 is MRHNA and CDR2 SNTAGT. Trimming shortened V by 5 bases and J by 7 bases, and 15 bases separated the two germline ends. In nucleotides, the CDR3 is TGTGCCAGCAGTCAAGAAGGGCTCGGACAGCCCCAGCATTTT. Translated, it gives CASSQEGLGQPQHF.

This chain uses TRBV7-9 with TRBJ2-7; D remains unclear. V lost 5 bases, J lost 2 bases, and 13 bases lay in between. The CDR3 sequence is 14 residues long. Germline V gives CDR1 SEHNR, CDR2 FQNEAQ (reference sequence). CDR3 nucleotides: TGTGCCAGCAGCCCCCTAGTTTATGCCTACGAGCAGTACTTC. Amino acid sequence: CASSPLVYAYEQYF.